These 6 T cell receptor beta chains came from one sample sequenced in a study of T cells in Graves' hyperthyroidism and ophthalmopathy. RNA transcripts yielded amplified TCR beta CDR3 regions. HTBI primers drove first-round RT-PCR of the TCR CDR3. A single record per CDR3 protein comes from TCRdb applying MiXCR to the multiplex PCR reads. The sample comprises hundreds of thousands of distinct CDR3 sequences, about two fifths of which are singletons, and over 8% rests with the top ten. Sequenced: blood. These receptors were obtained from a man aged 18 to 29 with Graves' hyperthyroidism.

A remark on this clonotype: This may be a read error: a much more frequent sequence differs by one nucleotide. The chain couples TRBV19 to TRBJ2-7, with D perhaps matching TRBD2 (5 bases). The CDR3 sequence is 11 residues long. CDR1 and CDR2 from the germline V gene are LNHDA and SQIVND (reference sequence). The ends were cut back, 10 bases at V and 6 bases at J, with 13 bases in the middle. DNA of the CDR3: TGTGCCACCGGACGGGGATTCGAGCAGTACTTC. Protein: CATGRGFEQYF.

This clonotype has ten or more counts. The rearrangement uses TRBV29-1 and TRBJ2-7; 7 nucleotides line up with TRBD2. The CDR3 runs 13 residues. The junction had 7 bases not matched to a gene; V was cut back by 7 bases and J by 1 base. The germline gives CDR1 SQVTM, CDR2 ANQGSEA. The CDR3 nucleotides are TGCAGCGCCGGACTAGACTATTCCTACGAGCAGTACTTC. It is translated as CSAGLDYSYEQYF.

This clonotype was detected only a few times. CDR3 DNA: TGTGCCATCAAGGAGAGCATAAGGAACACCGGGGAGCTGTTTTTT. Amino acid sequence: CAIKESIRNTGELFF. The rearrangement joins TRBV10-3 to TRBJ2-2; D gene uncertain. The CDR3 length is 15 residues. Germline lookup yields CDR1 ENHRY and CDR2 SYGVKD. Trimming took off 7 bases at V and 1 base at J, with 13 bases between the two ends.

The chain employs TRBV29-1 and TRBJ2-5; 13 positions agree with TRBD2. With 7 bases clipped from V and 5 bases from J, the junction kept 10 bases outside the gene matches. Germline assignment: CDR1 SQVTM and CDR2 ANQGSEA. The CDR3 totals 15 residues. In DNA form, the CDR3 reads TGCAGCGGCGAACTAGCGGGAGGGGGCGGGGAGACCCAGTACTTC. Translated: CSGELAGGGGETQYF.

The chain links TRBV7-2 to TRBJ1-5; the D is unclear. CDR3 length: 14 residues. Per germline, CDR1 SGHTA and CDR2 FQGNSA. V was trimmed by 4 bases and J by 5 bases, leaving 12 bases between them. In nucleotides, the CDR3 is TGTGCCAGCAGCTCGATGGACGGGTATCAGCCCCAGCATTTT. Translated: CASSSMDGYQPQHF.

V and J are TRBV19 and TRBJ2-2, with 8 bases fitting TRBD1. V shed 5 bases and J 6 bases; nucleotides not matched to a gene: 14. Germline V CDR1 and CDR2: LNHDA, SQIVND (reference sequence). The CDR3 has 17 residues. Here the CDR3 DNA reads TGTGCCAGTAGTGTCGGGCGCGCAGGGGGCAGGGCCGGGGAGCTGTTTTTT. Translation: CASSVGRAGGRAGELFF.